This T cell receptor beta chain derives from a study of shared clonotypes between healthy human individuals. Produced via immunoSEQ multiplex PCR; TCRdb's table is partial and in-frame only. The repertoire has about 1.1 million clones, approximately 80% of them found once; the top ten carry 0.7% to 0.95%. Germline CDR1 is MDHEN and CDR2 is SYDVKM. The J segment lost 4 bases and the V segment lost 5 bases, leaving 2 bases of the junction unmatched. CDR3 size: 13 residues. The sample was memory CD4+ T cells from PBMCs. Specified subset: CD45RA-negative fraction. The source is a young man in good health. Some clones in this sample may be carry-over from other donors' samples. V and J are TRBV28 and TRBJ1-2, with 9 bases identical to TRBD1. The CDR3 loop reads CASSRTGAYGYTF. The DNA of the CDR3 is TGTGCCAGCAGTCGGACAGGGGCCTATGGCTACACCTTC.